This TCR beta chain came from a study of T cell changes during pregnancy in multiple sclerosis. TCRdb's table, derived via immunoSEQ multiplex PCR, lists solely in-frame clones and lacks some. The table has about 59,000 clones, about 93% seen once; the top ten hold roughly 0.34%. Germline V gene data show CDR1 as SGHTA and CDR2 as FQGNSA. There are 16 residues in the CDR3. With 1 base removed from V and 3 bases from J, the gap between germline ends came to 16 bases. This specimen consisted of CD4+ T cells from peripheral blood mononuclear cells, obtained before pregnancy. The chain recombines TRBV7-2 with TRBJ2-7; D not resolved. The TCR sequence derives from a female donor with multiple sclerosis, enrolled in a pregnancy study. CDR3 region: CASSLGVSPPIYEQYF. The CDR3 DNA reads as TGTGCCAGCAGCTTAGGAGTGAGCCCACCAATCTACGAGCAGTACTTC. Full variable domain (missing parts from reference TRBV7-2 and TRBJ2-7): GAGVSQSPSNKVTEKGKDVELRCDPISGHTALYWYRQSLGQGLEFLIYFQGNSAPDKSGLPSDRFSAERTGGSVSTLTIQRTQQEDSAVYLCASSLGVSPPIYEQYFGPGTRLTVT.